These 7 T cell receptor beta chains were all obtained from the same sample, sequenced in a study of T cell repertoires in cytomegalovirus infection. In TCRdb, the reads were re-called with MiXCR into one record per CDR3 protein. The repertoire has almost 500,000 distinct CDR3 sequences, 11% of them found once; the top ten carry roughly a tenth. Sequencing was performed on PBMCs. Receptors were obtained from a human donor in good health (CMV status not recorded). Some clones in this sample may be carry-over from other donors' samples.

This clonotype was counted ten times or more. CDR3 sequence: CSVHLAGVDETQYF. The CDR3 nucleotides are TGCAGCGTTCACCTAGCGGGGGTAGATGAGACCCAGTACTTC. The chain uses TRBV29-1 and TRBJ2-5, with 10 bases that match TRBD2. The germline V gene encodes CDR1 SQVTM and CDR2 ANQGSEA. CDR3 size: 14 residues. With 5 bases clipped from V and 5 bases from J, the junction kept 8 bases outside the gene matches.

This clonotype showed up many times. The rearrangement uses TRBV19 and TRBJ2-7; D is uncertain. The CDR3 is 13 residues long. The V gene's germline CDR1 is LNHDA and CDR2 SQIVND (reference sequence). Trimming took 0 bases from V and 7 from J, leaving 10 bases between them. CDR3 residues: CASSIDPAEEQYF. The CDR3 DNA reads TGTGCCAGTAGTATAGATCCAGCCGAGGAGCAGTACTTC.

This clonotype was found many times. The DNA for the CDR3 is TGTGCCAGCAGCCAAGTATTTCCAACAAAACGAAGCACAGATACGCAGTATTTT. Protein product: CASSQVFPTKRSTDTQYF. The chain links TRBV3-1 to TRBJ2-3; no firm D call. Trimming cost V 1 base and J 0 bases, with 17 bases left between them. Germline loops: CDR1 LGHDT, CDR2 YNNKEL (reference sequence). The CDR3 covers 18 residues.

This clonotype was seen ten or more times. The chain employs TRBV7-2 and TRBJ1-4; TRBD1 matches 7 bases. The length of the CDR3 is 15 residues. Unmatched junction bases numbered 3, after V lost 2 bases and J lost 3 bases. Germline loops: CDR1 SGHTA, CDR2 FQGNSA. The CDR3 DNA reads TGTGCCAGCAGCTTAACTGGGACAGCTAATGAAAAACTGTTTTTT. This codes for CASSLTGTANEKLFF.

At least ten counts were recorded for this clonotype. The rearrangement joins TRBV28 to TRBJ2-6; TRBD1 is a possible D gene (6 bases). The germline V and J ends were trimmed by 4 bases and 4 bases, with 14 bases remaining between them. The CDR3 extends over 16 amino acids. CDR1 MDHEN and CDR2 SYDVKM come from the germline V gene. Here the CDR3 DNA reads TGTGCCAGCAGTTCTGCAACAGGGACCGGGGCCAACGTCCTGACTTTC. Its protein product is CASSSATGTGANVLTF.

This chain uses TRBV29-1 with TRBJ2-3; D may be TRBD1 or TRBD2 (5 bases each). V was pared by 7 bases and J by 1 base, with 15 bases between. This CDR3 comprises 14 residues. Germline CDR1 SQVTM, CDR2 ANQGSEA. CDR3 residues: CSGLRGVGTDTQYF. CDR3 in DNA: TGCAGCGGCCTAAGAGGGGTTGGCACAGATACGCAGTATTTT.

V and J are TRBV10-3 and TRBJ1-6, with 7 nucleotides matching TRBD1. The germline V gene encodes CDR1 ENHRY and CDR2 SYGVKD. V lost 10 bases, J lost 7 bases, and 4 bases stayed unmatched. The length of the CDR3 is 12 residues. The CDR3 here is CATQGGNSPLHF. CDR3 coding DNA: TGTGCCACGCAGGGGGGCAATTCACCCCTCCACTTT.